A selection of T cell receptor beta chains follows, all from one sample in a study of blood T cell repertoires in COVID-19. The table came from immunoSEQ multiplex PCR; TCRdb's copy has only in-frame clones and leaves some out. The sample includes 350,000 or so clones, around 83% of them seen just once. Material: peripheral blood. The receptor set was obtained from a man aged 30-40 years with active or convalescent COVID-19. CDR3s leave out the opening cysteine and the closing phenylalanine or tryptophan. Fields, in order: J gene, V gene, CDR3 length, CDR3 protein.

>TRBJ2-3|TRBV7-3|14
ASSSRVGGGLDTQY
>TRBJ1-1|TRBV6-5|11
ASRNTGGTEAF
>TRBJ2-5|TRBV4-2|15
ASSQDRSGTGQETQY
>TRBJ2-1|TRBV11-3|11
ASSLDTYNEQF
>TRBJ1-2|TRBV9|10
ASSDSPGGYT
>TRBJ2-2|TRBV2|9
ASSVTGELF
>TRBJ1-5|TRBV19|11
ASTREQAQPQH
>TRBJ1-4|TRBV7-8|12
ASSLEGAGEKLF
>TRBJ2-7|TRBV6-5|11
ASSSGGRAEQY
>TRBJ1-1|TRBV3-1/TRBV3-2|12
ASSLTGKAAEAF
>TRBJ2-7|TRBV6-2/TRBV6-3|11
ASSNSGSYEQY
>TRBJ2-6|TRBV5-1|13
ASSLVSGNANVLT
>TRBJ2-3|TRBV5-8|13
ASSLGRLGTDTQY
>TRBJ1-1|TRBV4-2|12
ASSHPRREGEAF
>TRBJ2-2|TRBV7-8|14
ASSLALRTSTGELF
>TRBJ2-3|TRBV4-1|11
ASSSWRTDTQY
>TRBJ1-2|TRBV5-1|11
ASSLGQGGGYT
>TRBJ2-1|TRBV4-2|14
ASSRQGGRAVNEQF
>TRBJ2-5|TRBV9|13
ASSPGRGNQETQY
>TRBJ2-7|TRBV9|11
ASSAGPGDEQY
>TRBJ2-2|TRBV11-2|15
ASSTYSGGAITGELF
>TRBJ2-7|TRBV6-2/TRBV6-3|14
ASSYSGTGNAYEQY
>TRBJ1-2|TRBV24-1|11
ATSDHDSFGYT
>TRBJ1-2|TRBV12-3/TRBV12-4|10
ASSFVGVGYT
>TRBJ1-1|TRBV3-1/TRBV3-2|11
ASTGTGGLKAF
>TRBJ2-1|TRBV6-1|15
ASSELLAGVLYNEQF
>TRBJ2-1|TRBV19|13
ASIPRTSGRNEQF
>TRBJ2-1|TRBV15|14
ATSRGRAISYNEQF
>TRBJ2-7|TRBV19|12
ASSTPTSGYEQY
>TRBJ2-7|TRBV24-1|14
ATSAEQGQVSYEQY
>TRBJ2-3|TRBV10-3|11
AGTAGGTDTQY